One and the same sample provided the 30 T cell receptor beta chains below, sequenced in a study of PD-L1 blockade in urothelial cancer. Sequenced by immunoSEQ multiplex PCR; TCRdb stores in-frame clones only, minus some. The sample holds 45,000 or so clones, approximately 88% seen once. The sequences come from PBMCs, collected around atezolizumab (anti-PD-L1) treatment. Receptor source: a man aged 80 or over with urothelial cancer.

The chain carries TRBV9 and TRBJ2-7, with D unresolved. The CDR3 has 14 amino acids. V was clipped by 0 bases and J by 2 bases, with 9 bases between them. Germline lookup yields CDR1 SGDLS and CDR2 YYNGEE. CDR3 loop: CASSVGPATYEQYF. CDR3 coding DNA: TGTGCCAGCAGCGTAGGGCCCGCCACCTACGAGCAGTACTTC.

This rearrangement joins TRBV10-1 to TRBJ2-3; TRBD2 agrees at 7 bases. The V and J ends lost 2 bases and 6 bases, in that order; junction bases with no gene match: 5. In germline, CDR1 is WNHNN, CDR2 SYGVQD (reference sequence). CDR3 length: 14 residues. CDR3 bases: TGCGCCAGCAGTGAGCGAACTAGCGAGGATACGCAGTATTTT. Amino acids: CASSERTSEDTQYF.

The chain couples TRBV11-3 to TRBJ1-1; D not resolved. Germline-derived CDR1 and CDR2 are SGHNT and YENEEA. Trimming left V 5 bases short and J 0 bases short, with 13 bases between. The CDR3 contains 15 residues. In DNA form, the CDR3 reads TGTGCCAGCAGCCGCAACGCAGGATTGAACACTGAAGCTTTCTTT. Translating gives CASSRNAGLNTEAFF.

This sequence joins TRBV19 and TRBJ2-1; 7 positions agree with TRBD1. The germline gives CDR1 LNHDA, CDR2 SQIVND (reference sequence). This CDR3 has 12 residues. V shed 4 bases and J 13 bases; nucleotides not matched to a gene: 7. CDR3 bases: TGTGCCAGTAGTACCCGACAGGGATCCCAGTTCTTC. Translating gives CASSTRQGSQFF.

In DNA form, the CDR3 reads TGTGCCAGCAGCGCCGGGAGGGCCCAAACGCATGAGCAGTTCTTC. Translating it yields CASSAGRAQTHEQFF. V and J are TRBV7-2 and TRBJ2-1, with 8 nucleotides matching TRBD2. V shed 5 bases and J 8 bases; nucleotides not matched to a gene: 11. Looked up from germline, CDR1 is SGHTA and CDR2 is FQGNSA. The CDR3 covers 15 residues.

The chain combines TRBV7-6 with TRBJ2-5, with 7 bases that match TRBD2. Germline values: CDR1 SGHVS, CDR2 FNYEAQ. CDR3 length: 16 amino acids. V lost 2 bases and J lost 7; bases outside the gene matches: 13. The CDR3 DNA reads as TGTGCCAGCAGCTTACCGTCTCCAGCGGGGCCGGGGACCCAGTACTTC. This encodes CASSLPSPAGPGTQYF.

The V call is TRBV28, the J call TRBJ2-5; 7 bases agree with TRBD2. From germline, CDR1 is MDHEN and CDR2 SYDVKM. The CDR3 covers 13 residues. The ends lost 6 bases at V and 2 bases at J; junction bases unmatched: 3. CDR3 bases: TGTGCCAGCAGGGGGGGGAGGCAAGAGACCCAGTACTTC. Translating it yields CASRGGRQETQYF.

This clone has more than one count but fewer than ten. The rearrangement uses TRBV7-9 and TRBJ1-4, with TRBD1 identical over 7 bases. This CDR3 is 15 amino acids long. V was pared by 5 bases and J by 6 bases, with 9 bases of the junction left unmatched. Looked up from germline, CDR1 is SEHNR and CDR2 is FQNEAQ (reference sequence). The CDR3 loop is CASSLTQGEDEKLFF. In DNA, the CDR3 is TGTGCCAGCAGCCTAACGCAGGGGGAGGATGAAAAACTGTTTTTT. The complete variable domain, with remaining parts taken from reference TRBV7-9 and TRBJ1-4, reads DTGVSQNPRHKITKRGQNVTFRCDPISEHNRLYWYRQTLGQGPEFLTYFQNEAQLEKSRLLSDRFSAERPKGSFSTLEIQRTEQGDSAMYLCASSLTQGEDEKLFFGSGTQLSVL.

This clone was counted a few times. This chain connects TRBV28 to TRBJ2-7; 11 bases map to TRBD2. With V trimmed by 3 bases and J by 7 bases, 8 bases remained unmatched. Germline CDR1 MDHEN, CDR2 SYDVKM. CDR3 length: 15 amino acids. CDR3 sequence (DNA): TGTGCCAGCAGTTTCATTAGCGGGGGGGGTAGGGAGCAGTACTTC. Translated: CASSFISGGGREQYF. Complete variable domain (other parts from reference TRBV28 and TRBJ2-7): DVKVTQSSRYLVKRTGEKVFLECVQDMDHENMFWYRQDPGLGLRLIYFSYDVKMKEKGDIPEGYSVSREKKERFSLILESASTNQTSMYLCASSFISGGGREQYFGPGTRLTVT.

The chain links TRBV19 to TRBJ1-3; D is undetermined. The CDR3 loop spans 14 amino acids. Trimming pared 3 bases from V and 2 bases from J, leaving 8 bases between. Germline values: CDR1 LNHDA, CDR2 SQIVND (reference sequence). CDR3 bases: TGTGCCAGTAGTATTGGAGGTGCTGGAAACACCATATATTTT. It is translated as CASSIGGAGNTIYF.

The CDR3 reads CASSLGYSRDPAYEQYF. The DNA of the CDR3 is TGCGCCAGCAGCTTGGGTTATTCGCGGGACCCCGCCTACGAGCAGTACTTC. The chain carries TRBV5-1 and TRBJ2-7; possibly TRBD2 for D (6 bases). CDR1 and CDR2 from the germline V gene are SGHRS and YFSETQ. CDR3 length: 17 amino acids. Deletions cut 0 bases from V and 2 bases from J, with 18 bases between.

The chain is built from TRBV29-1 and TRBJ2-7, with 7 positions matching TRBD1. Germline V gene lookup returns CDR1 SQVTM and CDR2 ANQGSEA. The CDR3 has 12 residues. The CDR3 spells CIFQGVRGEQYF. In nucleotides, the CDR3 is TGCATATTCCAGGGGGTTCGAGGCGAGCAGTACTTC.

This clone is a singleton in its sample. The gene calls are TRBV6-1 and TRBJ1-5; D is perhaps TRBD1 (6 bases). Trimming took off 6 bases at V and 6 bases at J, with 15 bases between the two ends. Germline V gene data show CDR1 as MNHNS and CDR2 as SASEGT. This CDR3 region has 14 residues. CDR3 residues: CASRETDRSQPQHF. The DNA for the CDR3 is TGTGCCAGCAGGGAAACCGACAGGAGTCAGCCCCAGCATTTT.

V gene TRBV9 combines with J gene TRBJ2-7, with 11 bases lining up with TRBD1. Germline values: CDR1 SGDLS, CDR2 YYNGEE. This CDR3 has 17 residues. The trim removed 0 bases at V and 4 bases at J, leaving 9 bases unmatched. In nucleotides, the CDR3 is TGTGCCAGCAGCGTAGGAGGGTCGGGGACAGGGGGATACGAGCAGTACTTC. Amino acids: CASSVGGSGTGGYEQYF.

This rearrangement joins TRBV6-5 to TRBJ2-6; D unresolved. V lost 0 bases to trimming and J lost 4 bases, with 10 bases between them. Germline V lookup: CDR1 MNHEY, CDR2 SVGAGI. CDR3 size: 16 residues. For the CDR3, the DNA is TGTGCCAGCAGTTACTCTGAAGCTTCCGGGGCCAACGTCCTGACTTTC. It is translated as CASSYSEASGANVLTF.

V is TRBV19 and J is TRBJ2-2, with TRBD2 matching 7 bases. The CDR3 consists of 14 residues. Per the germline V gene, CDR1 is LNHDA and CDR2 is SQIVND (reference sequence). V dropped 11 bases and J dropped 0; count of bases not matched to a gene: 6. The CDR3 protein is CAGRTSPNTGELFF. In DNA, the CDR3 is TGTGCCGGACGGACTAGTCCGAACACCGGGGAGCTGTTTTTT. Variable domain in full (rest from reference TRBV19 and TRBJ2-2): DGGITQSPKYLFRKEGQNVTLSCEQNLNHDAMYWYRQDPGQGLRLIYYSQIVNDFQKGDIAEGYSVSREKKESFPLTVTSAQKNPTAFYLCAGRTSPNTGELFFGEGSRLTVL.

The J gene is TRBJ1-5, the V gene TRBV5-1; weak D call: TRBD1 (5 bases). The germline gives CDR1 SGHRS, CDR2 YFSETQ. This CDR3 has 15 residues. V shed 1 base and J shed 3 bases, with 11 bases lying between them. Written as DNA, the CDR3 is TGCGCCAGCAGCTTGAATGGGGCGTCCAATCAGCCCCAGCATTTT. Translating it yields CASSLNGASNQPQHF.

The chain is built from TRBV30 and TRBJ2-2; 10 bases map to TRBD2. The CDR3 is made up of 15 amino acids. V dropped 2 bases and J dropped 7; count of bases not matched to a gene: 7. CDR1 and CDR2 from the germline V gene are GTSNPN and SVGIG (reference sequence). In nucleotides, the CDR3 is TGTGCCTGGAGTATCAGCGGGAGGGCCATCGGGGAGCTGTTTTTT. This gives the protein CAWSISGRAIGELFF.

The J gene is TRBJ2-1, the V gene TRBV9, with 12 bases identical to TRBD2. Germline V gene data show CDR1 as SGDLS and CDR2 as YYNGEE. The CDR3 contains 17 residues. With 1 base clipped from V and 8 bases from J, the junction kept 10 bases outside the gene matches. CDR3 region: CASSVFVTSGRSYEQFF. The CDR3 nucleotides read TGTGCCAGCAGCGTATTCGTCACTAGCGGGAGGAGCTATGAGCAGTTCTTC.

This clone was seen more than once but under ten times. The CDR3 reads CASGLVEGGEAFF. The CDR3 coding sequence is TGTGCTAGTGGTTTGGTAGAAGGGGGCGAAGCTTTCTTT. This chain uses TRBV12-5 with TRBJ1-1, with 7 bases aligning to TRBD1. Trimming cost V 0 bases and J 8 bases; bases outside gene matches: 3. Looked up from germline, CDR1 is LGHNT and CDR2 is FRNRAP. CDR3 size: 13 residues.

This rearrangement joins TRBV19 to TRBJ2-5; a weak D match, TRBD1 (6 bases). Trimming removed 2 bases at V and 2 bases at J, with 9 bases between. Germline V CDR1 and CDR2: LNHDA, SQIVND (reference sequence). The CDR3 totals 14 residues. The CDR3 DNA sequence: TGTGCCAGTAGTATACTAGGACAGCAAGAGACCCAGTACTTC. Its translation: CASSILGQQETQYF.

The gene calls are TRBV2 and TRBJ1-2, with D possibly matching TRBD1 (6 bases). Between the trimmed V and J ends, which lost 2 bases and 4 bases, there was a span of 11 bases. The CDR3 spans 14 residues. In germline, CDR1 is SNHLY, CDR2 FYNNEI. For the CDR3, the DNA is TGTGCCAGCAGTGAAACAGGGATCCTCTATGGCTACACCTTC. Protein product: CASSETGILYGYTF.

The chain uses TRBV7-2 and TRBJ2-7, with D perhaps TRBD2 (5 bases). CDR3 length: 16 residues. Trimming left V 2 bases short and J 0 bases short, with 14 bases between. Germline V CDR1 and CDR2: SGHTA, FQGNSA. CDR3 loop: CASSLRLGESSYEQYF. CDR3 in DNA: TGTGCCAGCAGCTTAAGGCTCGGGGAAAGCTCCTACGAGCAGTACTTC.

This sequence joins TRBV28 and TRBJ2-7; the match to TRBD2 covers 8 bases. The CDR3 totals 14 residues. The V and J ends lost 5 bases and 2 bases, in that order; junction bases with no gene match: 5. Germline CDR1 is MDHEN and CDR2 is SYDVKM. CDR3 in amino acids: CASSPRLATYEQYF. In DNA, the CDR3 is TGTGCCAGCAGTCCTAGACTAGCGACCTACGAGCAGTACTTC.

Here the CDR3 DNA reads TGCGCCAGCAGTTCTCCTACTAGCGGGAGGTACCAAGCAGAGACCCAGTACTTC. This codes for CASSSPTSGRYQAETQYF. The chain couples TRBV5-1 to TRBJ2-5; 12 bases fit TRBD2. V was clipped by 5 bases and J by 4 bases; unmatched bases: 15. This CDR3 comprises 18 residues. The germline CDR1 and CDR2 sequences are SGHRS and YFSETQ.

This chain uses TRBV5-4 with TRBJ2-1; weak D call: TRBD2 (5 bases). CDR1 and CDR2 (germline): SGHNT, YYREEE (reference sequence). The CDR3 contains 14 residues. Trimming removed 9 bases from V and 5 bases from J, with 18 bases in between. The CDR3 nucleotides are TGTGCCACTGTATCGGGCGGAGGAAACAATGAGCAGTTCTTC. Residues: CATVSGGGNNEQFF.

This chain uses TRBV30 with TRBJ2-7, with 9 nucleotides matching TRBD1. The length of the CDR3 is 15 residues. CDR1 GTSNPN and CDR2 SVGIG come from the germline V gene (reference sequence). Trimming at V came to 5 bases and at J to 5 bases, leaving 13 bases not matched to a gene. This CDR3 reads CAWGRGGTGWNEQYF. The CDR3 DNA reads as TGTGCCTGGGGCCGAGGGGGGACAGGGTGGAACGAGCAGTACTTC.

The chain links TRBV6-1 to TRBJ2-2, with 10 bases fitting TRBD1. The CDR3 length is 13 residues. The V gene end was trimmed by 6 bases and the J gene end by 6 bases; junction bases not matched to a gene: 1. Germline assignment: CDR1 MNHNS and CDR2 SASEGT. CDR3 in amino acids: CASSDRGPGELFF. DNA for the CDR3: TGTGCCAGCAGCGACAGGGGGCCCGGGGAGCTGTTTTTT.

This chain links TRBV5-1 with TRBJ2-5; 9 nucleotides agree with TRBD2. J was trimmed by 2 bases and V by 0 bases; bases with no gene match: 2. This CDR3 is 15 amino acids long. Germline assignment: CDR1 SGHRS and CDR2 YFSETQ. CDR3 region: CASSLGLAVQETQYF. In DNA form, the CDR3 reads TGCGCCAGCAGCTTGGGACTAGCGGTTCAAGAGACCCAGTACTTC.

This clone was picked up a small number of times. The rearrangement joins TRBV30 to TRBJ2-5; possible D gene TRBD2, 6 bases. Germline CDR1 is GTSNPN and CDR2 is SVGIG (reference sequence). Trimming shortened V by 0 bases and J by 2 bases, and 16 bases separated the two germline ends. The CDR3 runs 16 residues. This chain's CDR3 is CAWSVGDSIGQETQYF. In DNA form, the CDR3 reads TGTGCCTGGAGTGTAGGGGACTCCATCGGGCAAGAGACCCAGTACTTC.